These 9 T cell receptor beta chains came from one sample sequenced in a study of T cells after posttransplantation cyclophosphamide. Produced via immunoSEQ multiplex PCR; TCRdb's table is partial and in-frame only. The sample contains approximately 32,000 clones, roughly 90% of which appear only once. What was sequenced was PBMCs. The origin of the receptors is a middle-aged woman with a blood cancer, CMV-positive, and with a related stem cell donor.

This clone was seen only a few times. V gene TRBV15 combines with J gene TRBJ2-7; 9 nucleotides agree with TRBD2. V lost 0 bases, J lost 3 bases, and 0 bases stayed unmatched. Germline-derived CDR1 and CDR2 are LNHNV and YYDKDF (reference sequence). The CDR3 spans 14 residues. In nucleotides, the CDR3 is TGTGCCACCAGCAGAGAGCGGGGGGGCTACGAGCAGTACTTC. This encodes CATSRERGGYEQYF.

V usage is TRBV18 and J usage is TRBJ1-1; 10 bases agree with TRBD1. The CDR3 has 15 amino acids. From germline, CDR1 is KGHSH and CDR2 LQKENI. V lost 0 bases and J lost 6; bases outside the gene matches: 4. The DNA for the CDR3 is TGTGCCAGCTCACCACCGGGACAGGGGCGCTCTGAAGCTTTCTTT. It encodes CASSPPGQGRSEAFF.

This clone showed up just a few times. This chain uses TRBV5-1 with TRBJ2-5; D is perhaps TRBD1 (6 bases). Between the trimmed V and J ends, which lost 4 bases and 1 base, there was a span of 17 bases. This CDR3 has 16 residues. Germline CDR1 reads SGHRS; CDR2 reads YFSETQ. The CDR3 region has the DNA TGCGCCAGCAGCGTTGACCCCAGGGGATCCCAAGAGACCCAGTACTTC. The encoded protein is CASSVDPRGSQETQYF.

The chain has TRBV11-2 and TRBJ2-1; unclear D gene. Germline CDR1 and CDR2: SGHAT and FQNNGV. The CDR3 is made up of 14 amino acids. Trimming cost V 4 bases and J 16 bases, with 23 bases left between them. The CDR3 is CASSSLSGSRTVFF. The CDR3 coding sequence is TGTGCCAGCAGCTCCCTTTCCGGGTCACGAACGGTCTTCTTC.

This clone was observed a single time. V is TRBV2 and J is TRBJ1-5; D gene unclear. The V gene's germline CDR1 is SNHLY and CDR2 FYNNEI. Trimming pared 3 bases from V and 0 bases from J, leaving 6 bases between. The CDR3 is 14 amino acids. CDR3 sequence reads: CASSDFYSNQPQHF. The CDR3 coding sequence is TGTGCCAGCAGTGACTTCTATAGCAATCAGCCCCAGCATTTT.

This chain connects TRBV28 to TRBJ1-5; 8 bases line up with TRBD1. This CDR3 comprises 15 residues. Germline CDR1 reads MDHEN; CDR2 reads SYDVKM. The junction had 10 bases not matched to a gene; V was cut back by 6 bases and J by 6 bases. In nucleotides, the CDR3 is TGTGCCAGCAGCTCGATTCAGGGGGCTCGTCAGCCCCAGCATTTT. This sequence encodes CASSSIQGARQPQHF.

The genes are TRBV15 and TRBJ1-2; the D gene is possibly TRBD1 (5 bases). Germline CDR1 reads LNHNV; CDR2 reads YYDKDF (reference sequence). CDR3 length: 14 residues. Trimming shortened V by 3 bases and J by 9 bases, and 17 bases separated the two germline ends. The CDR3 DNA reads TGTGCCACCAGCAGCCCCACAGGTGATAAGAGCTACACCTTC. Amino acids: CATSSPTGDKSYTF.

V usage is TRBV5-4 and J usage is TRBJ1-6; a weak D match, TRBD1 (5 bases). Germline CDR1 reads SGHNT; CDR2 reads YYREEE (reference sequence). Trimming pared 4 bases from V and 0 bases from J, leaving 14 bases between. The CDR3 has 17 residues. In nucleotides, the CDR3 is TGTGCCAGCAGCCAGCGGGGGGGAAGCTCCTATAATTCACCCCTCCACTTT. Translation gives CASSQRGGSSYNSPLHF.

The rearrangement links TRBV7-3 to TRBJ2-1; 8 bases line up with TRBD1. The CDR3 extends over 15 amino acids. CDR1 and CDR2 (germline): SGHTA, FQGTGA. V lost 5 bases and J lost 7; bases outside the gene matches: 10. CDR3 sequence: CASSPDRDPWNEQFF. The DNA of the CDR3 is TGTGCCAGCAGCCCGGACAGGGACCCTTGGAATGAGCAGTTCTTC.